This T cell receptor (beta chain) came from a study of T-cell reconstitution after alpha-beta-depleted transplantation in children. Notes on the study in general: Surviving recipient T cells and intrathymic progenitors accounted for some patients' high TCRbeta diversity at day 60.

Germline values: CDR1 SGHRS, CDR2 YFSETQ. With 3 bases removed from V and 9 bases from J, the gap between germline ends came to 13 bases. This CDR3 is built from 13 residues. In this sample, this clonotype turned up many times. Its antigen is unidentified. Using unique molecular identifiers, the investigators prepared the TCRbeta library. TCRdb called the PCR reads again in MiXCR, with one record for every CDR3 protein. The sample contains 670,000 or so distinct CDR3 sequences, around 13% of which appear only once. This clonotype originated in a girl aged 2 to 9 with congenital amegakaryocytic thrombocytopenia, due to receive a stem cell transplant. V gene TRBV5-1 combines with J gene TRBJ2-1; weak D call: TRBD2 (5 bases). The material was PBMCs, obtained before TCRalphabeta/CD19-depleted stem cell transplant. The CDR3 coding sequence is TGCGCCAGCAGCTGGAACACTAGATTTGAGCAGTTCTTC. This codes for CASSWNTRFEQFF.